The 27 T cell receptor beta chains reported below all come from one sample, sequenced in a study of siplizumab effects on memory and regulatory T cells (dated by TCRdb to the late 2010s). Library preparation used the immunoSEQ multiplex PCR assay. TCRdb carries this immuneACCESS record with in-frame sequences only. Its versions omit some clonotypes, under half of them owing to an unresolved V gene in the studies checked, with the rest unexplained. The sample yields 85,000 or so clones; roughly 94% were counted once. Roughly 18% of the sample is taken by the ten largest. The specimen sequenced was CD8+ T cells sorted from blood. These receptors originate from a human donor in good health.

The chain recombines TRBV6-6 with TRBJ2-3; D not resolved. This CDR3 has 14 residues. Trimming left V 4 bases short and J 7 bases short, with 15 bases between. The germline gives CDR1 MNHNY, CDR2 SVGAGI (reference sequence). DNA of the CDR3: TGTGCCAGCAGTTCGGACGGTGATTTCAATACGCAGTATTTT. Protein: CASSSDGDFNTQYF.

The chain links TRBV9 to TRBJ2-1; 8 bases map to TRBD2. The CDR3 has 16 amino acids. Trimming cost V 4 bases and J 5 bases; bases outside gene matches: 11. The germline V gene has CDR1 SGDLS and CDR2 YYNGEE. The CDR3 protein is CASSPRGRTHHNEQFF. CDR3 DNA sequence: TGTGCCAGCAGCCCCCGCGGGAGGACGCACCACAATGAGCAGTTCTTC.

The chain links TRBV13 to TRBJ2-7; 9 nucleotides match TRBD2. CDR1 PRHDT and CDR2 FYEKMQ come from the germline V gene (reference sequence). CDR3 length equals 14 residues. The V segment lost 0 bases and the J segment 4 bases; nucleotides outside the gene matches: 1. Here the CDR3 reads CASSLGSGSYEQYF. The CDR3 DNA follows: TGTGCCAGCAGCTTAGGTAGCGGGAGTTACGAGCAGTACTTC.

The V gene is TRBV10-1, the J gene TRBJ2-3; 9 positions agree with TRBD2. V was clipped by 3 bases and J by 2 bases; unmatched bases: 6. The CDR3 has 16 amino acids. Per germline, CDR1 WNHNN and CDR2 SYGVQD (reference sequence). CDR3 protein: CASSDHGGRATDTQYF. The CDR3 nucleotides read TGCGCCAGCAGTGACCACGGCGGGAGGGCCACAGATACGCAGTATTTT.

The chain recombines TRBV9 with TRBJ1-1; D call uncertain. The V end lost 0 bases, the J end lost 1 base, and 4 bases lay between the germline ends. The germline V gene has CDR1 SGDLS and CDR2 YYNGEE. This CDR3 contains 13 residues. CDR3 amino acids: CASSVAGNTEAFF. The CDR3 nucleotides read TGTGCCAGCAGCGTAGCAGGGAACACTGAAGCTTTCTTT.

Only a few counts were recorded for this clone. The V and J genes are TRBV7-9 and TRBJ1-1; no reliable D call. This CDR3 is 13 amino acids long. CDR1 and CDR2 (germline): SEHNR, FQNEAQ (reference sequence). V was pared by 3 bases and J by 3 bases, with 8 bases between. The chain's CDR3 is CASSFWVDTEAFF. As DNA, the CDR3 is TGTGCCAGCAGCTTTTGGGTAGACACTGAAGCTTTCTTT.

CDR3: CASSFGRGEDTQYF. DNA for the CDR3: TGTGCCAGCAGCTTTGGTAGGGGAGAAGATACGCAGTATTTT. This sequence joins TRBV5-8 and TRBJ2-3, with D perhaps assigned TRBD1 or TRBD2 (5 bases each). Looked up from germline, CDR1 is SGHTS and CDR2 is YDEGEE. The CDR3 is 14 amino acids. Trimming took off 2 bases at V and 5 bases at J, with 12 bases between the two ends.

J is TRBJ2-1 and V is TRBV29-1; possible D gene TRBD2, 6 bases. CDR1 is SQVTM and CDR2 is ANQGSEA in the germline V gene. This CDR3 has 12 residues. The V and J ends lost 3 bases and 3 bases respectively, with 6 bases between them. CDR3 bases: TGCAGCGTTGAGGGACTCTACAATGAGCAGTTCTTC. It is translated as CSVEGLYNEQFF.

The rearrangement joins TRBV6-5 to TRBJ2-2; D perhaps matches TRBD1 (5 bases). CDR1 is MNHEY and CDR2 is SVGAGI in the germline V gene. V was pared by 6 bases and J by 1 base, with 9 bases between. This CDR3 is built from 14 residues. The CDR3 reads CASSYQGNTGELFF. The CDR3 DNA reads TGTGCCAGCAGCTACCAGGGGAACACCGGGGAGCTGTTTTTT.

The CDR3 is CASRLLASYEQYF. CDR3 bases: TGCGCCAGCAGGTTACTAGCAAGCTACGAGCAGTACTTC. The chain links TRBV10-2 to TRBJ2-5; perhaps TRBD2 as D (6 bases). The J call may be wrong; the DNA end is better matched by TRBJ2-7. Germline CDR1 reads WSHSY; CDR2 reads SAAADI. CDR3 length: 13 residues.

V usage is TRBV29-1 and J usage is TRBJ2-7; D may be TRBD2 (5 bases). The V end was cut by 6 bases, the J end by 6 bases, with 15 bases between. CDR1 and CDR2 (germline): SQVTM, ANQGSEA. The CDR3 loop spans 12 amino acids. In nucleotides, the CDR3 is TGCAGCGTAGAGGGAATTGGGTCCGAGCAGTACTTC. Protein: CSVEGIGSEQYF.

The chain couples TRBV11-1 to TRBJ2-1, with TRBD2 matching 15 bases. This CDR3 is built from 17 residues. CDR1 and CDR2 (germline): SGHAT, FQDESV (reference sequence). Trimming cost V 5 bases and J 8 bases; bases outside gene matches: 10. The CDR3 DNA is TGTGCCAGCAGCGCGGGACTAGCGGGAGGCCCAGGGTATGAGCAGTTCTTC. Translated, it gives CASSAGLAGGPGYEQFF.

V and J are TRBV28 and TRBJ1-1; D call uncertain. This CDR3 comprises 15 residues. Germline V CDR1 and CDR2: MDHEN, SYDVKM. The V end lost 9 bases, the J end lost 0 bases, and 17 bases lay between the germline ends. The DNA for the CDR3 is TGTGCCAGTTGCCAGCCCGCCATTCTGAACACTGAAGCTTTCTTT. Its protein is CASCQPAILNTEAFF.

The chain has TRBV6-5 and TRBJ2-7; no clear D. The V end lost 2 bases, the J end lost 3 bases, and 8 bases lay between the germline ends. CDR1 and CDR2 from the germline V gene are MNHEY and SVGAGI. This CDR3 has 13 amino acids. CDR3 in DNA: TGTGCCAGCAGTTACAATCAGGTCTACGAGCAGTACTTC. Residues: CASSYNQVYEQYF.

The chain couples TRBV29-1 to TRBJ2-1; 7 positions match TRBD2. V was clipped by 7 bases and J by 7 bases; unmatched bases: 10. Per the germline V gene, CDR1 is SQVTM and CDR2 is ANQGSEA. This CDR3 has 13 residues. CDR3 region: CSAGGWGGNEQFF. The CDR3, as DNA: TGCAGCGCGGGGGGATGGGGTGGAAATGAGCAGTTCTTC.

The chain uses TRBV7-2 and TRBJ2-7; 8 bases line up with TRBD1. Germline V gives CDR1 SGHTA, CDR2 FQGNSA. There are 16 residues in the CDR3. V trimming: 3 bases; J trimming: 6 bases; junction bases outside the gene matches: 13. The CDR3 DNA reads TGTGCCAGCAGCTTGACCCCCGGGACAGGACCCCCCGAGCAGTACTTC. Translated, it gives CASSLTPGTGPPEQYF.

This rearrangement joins TRBV18 to TRBJ2-3; TRBD2 agrees at 7 bases. Germline assignment: CDR1 KGHSH and CDR2 LQKENI. The CDR3 runs 16 residues. J was trimmed by 4 bases and V by 1 base; bases with no gene match: 8. In DNA, the CDR3 is TGTGCCAGCTCACCACGGGGGGGAGGCTTACCAGATACGCAGTATTTT. It codes for CASSPRGGGLPDTQYF.

CDR3 residues: CASRRDSSSYNEQFF. CDR3 nucleotide sequence: TGTGCCAGCAGAAGGGACTCAAGCTCCTACAATGAGCAGTTCTTC. This rearrangement joins TRBV9 to TRBJ2-1; TRBD2 is a possible D gene (6 bases). CDR3 size: 15 residues. Germline V gene lookup returns CDR1 SGDLS and CDR2 YYNGEE. Trimming left V 5 bases short and J 0 bases short, with 12 bases between.

Remarks on this clone: The junction departs from germline at one end; a sequencing error may be responsible. The chain links TRBV19 to TRBJ2-1, with 9 nucleotides matching TRBD2. This CDR3 has 18 amino acids. In germline, CDR1 is LNHDA, CDR2 SQIVND (reference sequence). The CDR3 coding sequence is TGTGCCAGTAGTATAGGCGCCCTTGGGGTAGCGGGAGAAAATGAGCGGTTCTTC. This gives the protein CASSIGALGVAGENERFF.

This chain connects TRBV6-5 to TRBJ1-6; D gene unclear. With 7 bases removed from V and 3 bases from J, the gap between germline ends came to 10 bases. CDR1 and CDR2 from the germline V gene are MNHEY and SVGAGI. This CDR3 region has 14 residues. The CDR3 is CASTTGVYNSPLHF. As DNA, the CDR3 is TGTGCCAGCACCACGGGAGTCTATAATTCACCCCTCCACTTT.

The V gene is TRBV7-9, the J gene TRBJ1-1; 8 bases agree with TRBD1. In germline, CDR1 is SEHNR, CDR2 FQNEAQ (reference sequence). Germline trimming cut 5 bases from V and 5 bases from J; bases unmatched to any gene: 7. This CDR3 has 14 amino acids. The CDR3 region is CASSPRTGHTEAFF. Written as DNA, the CDR3 is TGTGCCAGCAGCCCCCGGACAGGGCATACTGAAGCTTTCTTT.

The chain employs TRBV14 and TRBJ2-7; D not resolved. The CDR3 contains 14 residues. CDR1 is SGHDN, CDR2 FVKESK, per germline. V shed 4 bases and J shed 3 bases, with 13 bases lying between them. As DNA, the CDR3 is TGTGCCAGCAGCCTCGTTTCAGAGAGCTACGAGCAGTACTTC. Translating it yields CASSLVSESYEQYF.

This sequence joins TRBV27 and TRBJ2-7; TRBD2 matches at 7 bases. Per the germline V gene, CDR1 is MNHEY and CDR2 is SMNVEV (reference sequence). This CDR3 contains 16 residues. V was pared by 2 bases and J by 0 bases, with 7 bases of the junction left unmatched. The CDR3 region is CASSLRLAESSYEQYF. DNA for the CDR3: TGTGCCAGCAGTTTAAGGCTAGCGGAGAGCTCCTACGAGCAGTACTTC.

The table lists this clone with a few counts. The V and J genes are TRBV14 and TRBJ1-2; 7 bases line up with TRBD1. CDR1 is SGHDN and CDR2 is FVKESK in the germline V gene. This CDR3 is 13 amino acids long. V trimming: 4 bases; J trimming: 4 bases; junction bases outside the gene matches: 3. The CDR3: CASSPRDSYGYTF. CDR3 bases: TGTGCCAGCAGCCCTCGGGACAGCTATGGCTACACCTTC.

This CDR3 reads CSVEGGFGGRAPYEQYF. CDR3 DNA: TGCAGCGTTGAAGGTGGCTTCGGCGGGAGGGCACCCTACGAGCAGTACTTC. The chain couples TRBV29-1 to TRBJ2-7; TRBD2 aligns across 9 bases. This CDR3 has 17 residues. Per the germline V gene, CDR1 is SQVTM and CDR2 is ANQGSEA. The J segment lost 2 bases and the V segment lost 1 base, leaving 12 bases of the junction unmatched.

This chain joins TRBV7-9 and TRBJ1-1; D is uncertain. This CDR3 region has 15 residues. The V and J ends lost 1 base and 0 bases respectively, with 9 bases between them. Germline loops: CDR1 SEHNR, CDR2 FQNEAQ (reference sequence). CDR3 coding DNA: TGTGCCAGCAGCTTAGTCGGTCTCATGAACACTGAAGCTTTCTTT. This translates into CASSLVGLMNTEAFF. Combining the CDR3 with reference TRBV7-9 and TRBJ1-1 gives the whole variable domain DTGVSQNPRHKITKRGQNVTFRCDPISEHNRLYWYRQTLGQGPEFLTYFQNEAQLEKSRLLSDRFSAERPKGSFSTLEIQRTEQGDSAMYLCASSLVGLMNTEAFFGQGTRLTVV.

The V and J genes are TRBV7-2 and TRBJ1-2; D not certain. The CDR3 spans 14 residues. V was shortened by 8 bases and J by 6 bases, with 19 bases between the two germline ends. The germline V gene encodes CDR1 SGHTA and CDR2 FQGNSA. This CDR3 is CASGARRAGDGYTF. The CDR3 region has the DNA TGTGCCAGCGGAGCTAGGAGGGCAGGCGATGGCTACACCTTC. The full variable domain, rest sourced from reference TRBV7-2 and TRBJ1-2, is GAGVSQSPSNKVTEKGKDVELRCDPISGHTALYWYRQSLGQGLEFLIYFQGNSAPDKSGLPSDRFSAERTGGSVSTLTIQRTQQEDSAVYLCASGARRAGDGYTFGSGTRLTVV.